This record concerns one T cell receptor (beta chain) sequence. Its cognate antigen has yet to be identified. Per-nucleotide qualities are absent, and no much larger clonotype sits a single base away. Libraries came from 5' RACE. The sample was run on an Illumina HiSeq 2500. A second PCR of about 7 to 12 cycles was run with a J-beta primer mix and a sample-barcoded 5' primer. A template-switch 5' adaptor carrying 12 random nucleotides introduced a unique molecular identifier onto each TCR beta cDNA molecule. Each sample yielded at least 2.5 million CDR3-containing paired-end reads. First-strand cDNA synthesis was performed from all RNA using the Mint cDNA synthesis kit, with priming by a TRBC-specific oligonucleotide. Following uracil-DNA glycosylase treatment, all cDNA underwent a first 18-cycle PCR with the universal primers M1SS and BC2_uni_R. Turning to the authors' computational methods: For normalization, 1 million high-quality reads were randomly selected from each sample, with every read carrying a distinct molecular identifier. Instead of being binned into consensus sequences, reads with shared molecular identifiers were discarded. MiTCR, set to a Q25 quality threshold and the strictest error-elimination algorithm, was used for CDR3 identification, clonotype clustering and error correction. A nonparametric unseen species model using Euler transformation provided a lower-bound estimate of total TCR beta diversity. TCRdb trimmed public reads at Q25 via fastp, called clones via MiXCR and kept in-frame beta chains. Rows with a matching CDR3 protein are joined into one entry that keeps the most common DNA and genes. V and J calls and clone size were set by TCRdb, not the authors. This sample gives about 1,000,000 distinct CDR3 sequences in total; 35% to 55% of them show up just once. The ten most abundant clones make up 18% of the sample.

This record comes from a study of blood T cells in healthy people across ages (dated by TCRdb to about 2015). Regarding the complete study: In model experiments, template switching captured about one uniquely barcoded TCR beta cDNA molecule for every two T cells. The study measured age-related changes in TCR beta repertoire diversity using deep sequencing normalized with unique cDNA molecular identifiers. The donors were divided into four age groups: young (average approximately 17 years), middle-aged (about 39), aged (around 67) and long-lived (more than 75). To avoid experimental bias, donors of different ages were randomly spread across the sequencing lanes. Two additional independent replicas of 1 million unique cDNA reads from the same blood draw were analyzed for two donors (one aged 18 to 30 and one aged 80 or older).

Systemically healthy Caucasian individuals from Russia, around 39 in total and aged about 6 to 90 years, were included as donors. Ten milliliters of peripheral blood were drawn from each donor into EDTA-treated Vacutainer tubes. Ficoll-Paque density-gradient centrifugation was used to isolate PBMCs, with at least 6.5 million obtained per sample. Trizol reagent was used to extract total RNA from the PBMCs, yielding at least 6 micrograms per sample. For every donor, an aliquot of PBMCs went through flow cytometry to measure the percentages of naive CD45RAhigh/CD27high T cells. The CDR3 sequence holds 14 residues, the cysteine and phenylalanine included. Just CDR3 DNA is preserved here, 42 bases in frame from base 1. CDR1 and CDR2 are drawn from the germline V gene (reference sequence): LGHDT, YNNKEL. V is reduced by 4 bases and J by 7 bases, leaving a spacing of 11 bases between them. General findings and caveats noted by the study authors: Because profiling used bulk unsorted PBMCs, naive and antigen-experienced compartments could not be compared conclusively. The CMV infection status of donors was not known, potentially confounding age-related changes in expanded clonotypes. Observed TCR beta diversity per million T cells fell roughly linearly with age, and a significant reduction was already apparent by age approximately 41. A strong correlation was found between observed TCR beta diversity and the percentage of naive T cells measured by flow cytometry. Compared with the aged group, the long-lived group had more naive CD4+ T cells, fewer expanded clones and increased TCR diversity, a pattern suggesting age selection. Estimates of total diversity from one million sequenced T cells were regarded as lower bounds and underestimates.

The source material was blood. This receptor was obtained from a woman in her sixties or seventies in good health. This receptor chain uses TRBV3-1 and TRBJ1-6, and perhaps TRBD1 as D gene, on 6 matching bases. The DNA is as follows: TGTGCCAGCAGCCCCGACAGGATCAATTCACCCCTCCACTTT. Its protein is CASSPDRINSPLHF.